The sequence of this T cell receptor (beta chain) was determined in a study of T cells after posttransplantation cyclophosphamide. Whole-study results and caveats: Later blood repertoires were often dominated by clones from the donor CD8+ memory compartment. Recipient CMV seropositivity and CMV reactivation strongly tracked TRB clonality.

This clone came up many times. The antigen is not known. On the day of bone marrow donation, the related graft donor provided peripheral blood. The table came from immunoSEQ multiplex PCR; TCRdb's copy has only in-frame clones and leaves some out. The specimen gives about 39,000 clones without singletons; the ten biggest hold about 4.2%. CDR1 is SGHRS, CDR2 YFSETQ, per germline. V was clipped by 5 bases and J by 4 bases, with 13 bases between them. CDR3 length equals 14 residues. J is TRBJ1-5 and V is TRBV5-1; weak D call: TRBD1 (5 bases). The sequenced sample consisted of PBMCs. This TCR came from a woman between 45 and 65 years old in good health and a related stem cell transplant donor. CDR3 in amino acids: CASSPDSSNQPQHF. The CDR3 DNA follows: TGCGCCAGCAGTCCTGACAGCTCAAATCAGCCCCAGCATTTT. Looking up the rest from reference TRBV5-1 and TRBJ1-5 gives the full variable domain: KAGVTQTPRYLIKTRGQQVTLSCSPISGHRSVSWYQQTPGQGLQFLFEYFSETQRNKGNFPGRFSGRQFSNSRSEMNVSTLELGDSALYLCASSPDSSNQPQHFGDGTRLSIL.